Below, one TCR beta chain is given with its context. Its antigen is unknown. The sample belongs to a study of T cell responses to AZD1222 COVID-19 vaccine. Study-level information: Analysis merged second doses at about 4 or about 12 weeks. Overall study findings and caveats: Reports say nearly half of spike-specific TCRs go after unmutated variant regions.

Sequenced by immunoSEQ multiplex PCR; TCRdb stores in-frame clones only, minus some. The data contain 150,000 to 200,000 clones, roughly 93% of them singletons. The germline V gene encodes CDR1 ENHRY and CDR2 SYGVKD. CDR3 length equals 15 residues. V was shortened by 5 bases and J by 0 bases, with 14 bases between the two germline ends. This clonotype originated in an adult in good health. Sequenced here: peripheral blood, sampled on day 0 of AZD1222 vaccination. The chain joins TRBV10-3 to TRBJ2-7; weak D call: TRBD1 (6 bases). Here the CDR3 DNA reads TGTGCCATCAGTAACAGGGCTCCCAGCTCCTACGAGCAGTACTTC. Amino acids: CAISNRAPSSYEQYF.